Below, 5 T cell receptor beta chains from the same sample are listed, as sequenced in a study of T cell repertoires in cytomegalovirus infection. TCRdb reprocessed the reads via MiXCR and lists one record per CDR3 protein. The table includes fewer than 250,000 distinct CDR3 sequences, about 12% detected once. Sequences were obtained from PBMCs. These receptor sequences come from a human donor in good health (CMV status not recorded). Some clones in this sample may be carry-over from other donors' samples.

This clonotype was seen ten or more times. The chain is built from TRBV7-2 and TRBJ2-3, with 11 bases identical to TRBD2. Germline trimming cut 4 bases from V and 7 bases from J; bases unmatched to any gene: 1. The CDR3 loop spans 13 amino acids. Germline-derived CDR1 and CDR2 are SGHTA and FQGNSA. CDR3 coding DNA: TGTGCCAGCAGCTCGACTAGCGGGAATACGCAGTATTTT. Amino acid sequence: CASSSTSGNTQYF.

This clonotype was detected many times. V gene TRBV7-2 combines with J gene TRBJ2-1, with 7 bases lining up with TRBD2. CDR1 is SGHTA, CDR2 FQGNSA, per germline. The ends lost 5 bases at V and 8 bases at J; junction bases unmatched: 9. This CDR3 has 14 residues. CDR3 region: CASSVGLAEDEQFF. In DNA, the CDR3 is TGTGCCAGCAGCGTCGGTCTAGCGGAGGATGAGCAGTTCTTC. The full variable domain, rest sourced from reference TRBV7-2 and TRBJ2-1, is GAGVSQSPSNKVTEKGKDVELRCDPISGHTALYWYRQSLGQGLEFLIYFQGNSAPDKSGLPSDRFSAERTGGSVSTLTIQRTQQEDSAVYLCASSVGLAEDEQFFGPGTRLTVL.

The rearrangement joins TRBV6-2 or TRBV6-3 to TRBJ1-1; 9 bases align to TRBD1. The CDR3 runs to 15 residues. J was trimmed by 1 base and V by 6 bases; bases with no gene match: 6. CDR1 is MNHEY and CDR2 is SVGEGT in the germline V gene. The CDR3 region is CASSWSGQGNTEAFF. In DNA, the CDR3 is TGTGCCAGCAGCTGGTCGGGACAGGGGAACACTGAAGCTTTCTTT.

This clonotype was recorded at least ten times. The chain employs TRBV12-3 or TRBV12-4 and TRBJ1-6; D is perhaps TRBD1 (6 bases). The V end was cut by 2 bases, the J end by 7 bases, with 12 bases between. CDR3 length equals 15 residues. The DNA for the CDR3 is TGTGCCAGCAGTTTAAGGGGGGCGCAGAATTCACCCCTCCACTTT. This gives the protein CASSLRGAQNSPLHF.

J is TRBJ2-5 and V is TRBV29-1, with 8 positions matching TRBD1. Trimming cost V 7 bases and J 2 bases; bases outside gene matches: 3. In germline, CDR1 is SQVTM, CDR2 ANQGSEA. The CDR3 consists of 12 residues. The CDR3 bases are TGCAGCGGCAGACAGGGGCAAGAGACCCAGTACTTC. Encoded protein: CSGRQGQETQYF.